These T cell receptor beta chains were read from a single sample in a study of cytomegalovirus exposure and HLA in healthy donors. Libraries were prepared by immunoSEQ multiplex PCR; TCRdb keeps only in-frame clonotypes and omits some of them. This sample carries some 120,000 clones, about 68% of them seen once, and the ten largest clones take 3% to 4.5%. Sequenced input: PBMCs. The receptors here all came from a man aged 35 to 55 in good health and CMV-seropositive. Both conserved end residues are part of each CDR3. The order of the fields is clone size, D gene, J gene, V gene, CDR3 DNA, CDR3 protein. A D gene is named only where the DNA matches it firmly. Size tells how often a clone was seen (once, few, many) or the class of an expanded clone, and some rows leave it out.

.,TRBD1,TRBJ1-4,TRBV30,TGTGCCTGGCGTCCCGGGACAGGGGCTGAAAAACTGTTTTTT,CAWRPGTGAEKLFF
few,.,TRBJ2-4,TRBV5-1,TGCGCCAGCAGCCTGGAGCCTAGCGGAGGGGGAAACATTCAGTACTTC,CASSLEPSGGGNIQYF
few,.,TRBJ2-5,TRBV6-6,TGTGCCAGCACCACCAGTCAGTCAATCGAGACCCAGTACTTC,CASTTSQSIETQYF
once,TRBD1,TRBJ2-5,TRBV7-9,TGTGCCAGCAGCTTACCCCTAATACAGGGGAAAGAAAAAGAGACCCAGTACTTC,CASSLPLIQGKEKETQYF
.,TRBD2,TRBJ2-1,TRBV29-1,TGCAGCGTTGATAGACTAGCGGGAGAAGGAGAGCAGTTCTTC,CSVDRLAGEGEQFF
.,.,TRBJ2-1,TRBV29-1,TGCAGCGTTAAAAGCGGAGATGCGTTGCATCAGTTCTTC,CSVKSGDALHQFF
.,.,TRBJ2-7,TRBV11-2,TGTGCCAGCAGCTTCCGAAGGGGCCTACGGGAGCAGTACTTC,CASSFRRGLREQYF
.,TRBD2,TRBJ2-1,TRBV7-6,TGTGCCAGCAGACCAAGGGTAGCGGGAGTCGGGTGGGATGAGCAGTTCTTC,CASRPRVAGVGWDEQFF
.,.,TRBJ2-1,TRBV2,TGTGCCAGCAGTGACACTTCCTACAATGAGCAGTTCTTC,CASSDTSYNEQFF
.,TRBD2,TRBJ2-5,TRBV4-1,TGCGCCAGCAGCCAAGATTGGGGGGGAGAGACCCAGTACTTC,CASSQDWGGETQYF
few,TRBD1,TRBJ2-7,TRBV6-1,TGTGCCAGCAGTGGGGGAGTTGGACAGGGCGTCGAGCAGTACTTC,CASSGGVGQGVEQYF
.,TRBD2,TRBJ2-1,TRBV28,TGTGCCAGTACGCGGACTAGCGGGGAACATGAGCAGTTCTTC,CASTRTSGEHEQFF
once,TRBD2,TRBJ2-1,TRBV11-1,TGTGCCAGCAGAGCGGGACTATCTTCCTACAATGAGCAGTTCTTC,CASRAGLSSYNEQFF
once,TRBD1,TRBJ1-1,TRBV11-2,TGTGCCAGCAGCTTACTTTCCCAGGGGGCCACTGAAGCTTTCTTT,CASSLLSQGATEAFF
.,TRBD2,TRBJ2-2,TRBV9,TGTGCCAGCAGCTCGGGACTAACGAACACCGGGGAGCTGTTTTTT,CASSSGLTNTGELFF
.,TRBD2,TRBJ2-7,TRBV18,TGTGCCAGCTCACCAGGCGGGAGAGTCTACGAGCAGTACTTC,CASSPGGRVYEQYF
few,.,TRBJ2-1,TRBV5-8,TGTGCCAGCAGCCCGACCGTAATGGGCGGGGACCGAAACAACAATGAGCAGTTCTTC,CASSPTVMGGDRNNNEQFF
.,.,TRBJ2-5,TRBV4-1,TGCGCCAGCAGCCTCGAGCAGGTACAAGAGACCCAGTACTTC,CASSLEQVQETQYF
.,TRBD1,TRBJ1-1,TRBV7-9,TGTGCCAGCAGGTTAGCAGGGGGCACTGAAGCTTTCTTT,CASRLAGGTEAFF
few,TRBD1,TRBJ2-3,TRBV7-9,TGTGCCAGCAGCGCGCACAGGGGGCTGACAGATACGCAGTATTTT,CASSAHRGLTDTQYF
.,TRBD2,TRBJ2-7,TRBV7-9,TGTGCCAGCAGACCGAGCGGGGCTTACGAGCAGTACTTC,CASRPSGAYEQYF
few,.,TRBJ1-2,TRBV6-5,TGTGCCAGCAGTGAAGAGAACTGGGGCCATGGCTACACCTTC,CASSEENWGHGYTF
once,TRBD2,TRBJ2-2,TRBV28,TGTGCCAGCAGTTTGGTGGGACGGGGGGACACCGGGGAGCTGTTTTTT,CASSLVGRGDTGELFF
.,.,TRBJ2-5,TRBV9,TGTGCCAGCAGCGTACGGGGAAGGGAGACCCAGTACTTC,CASSVRGRETQYF
few,.,TRBJ2-2,TRBV29-1,TGCAGCGTTGTCCGAGGGCCGTCGAGGACCGGGGAGCTGTTTTTT,CSVVRGPSRTGELFF
.,.,TRBJ1-1,TRBV5-4,TGTGCCAGCAGCTTGGTGCGGGAAGGAACTGAAGCTTTCTTT,CASSLVREGTEAFF
few,TRBD1,TRBJ2-5,TRBV11-2,TGTGCCAGCAGCTCCGGAGATACAGGGGGGCAAGAGACCCAGTACTTC,CASSSGDTGGQETQYF
once,TRBD1,TRBJ1-1,TRBV5-6,TGTGCCAGCAGATCGGGACAGGGGACTGAAGCTTTCTTT,CASRSGQGTEAFF
.,.,TRBJ2-6,TRBV7-8,TGTGCCAGCAGCGGACTTCTCTCTGGGGCCAACGTCCTGACTTTC,CASSGLLSGANVLTF
.,.,TRBJ2-5,TRBV5-5,TGTGCCAGCAGCCCATACACTAAGGTTGAGCAGTACTTC,CASSPYTKVEQYF
.,.,TRBJ2-4,TRBV4-2,TGTGCCAGCAGCCCGGTACAGGAATCAGACATTCAGTACTTC,CASSPVQESDIQYF
.,.,TRBJ2-7,TRBV9,TGTGCCAGCAGCCCACGTTTGTCAGGCGAGCAGTACTTC,CASSPRLSGEQYF
.,TRBD1,TRBJ2-7,TRBV6-6,TGTGCCAGCAGTTTAAGACAGGGTATCTCCTACGAGCAGTACTTC,CASSLRQGISYEQYF
.,TRBD2,TRBJ2-5,TRBV6-1,TGTGCCAGCAGCCCGACTAGCGGGAAAGAGACCCAGTACTTC,CASSPTSGKETQYF
.,TRBD1,TRBJ1-2,TRBV6-5,TGTGCCACCCAAAGACAGGGTCGGTCCTATGGCTACACCTTC,CATQRQGRSYGYTF
.,.,TRBJ2-4,TRBV6-5,TGTGCCAGCATCGAAGCCGGGAGCAACATTCAGTACTTC,CASIEAGSNIQYF
.,.,TRBJ1-2,TRBV7-6,TGTGCCAGCAAGTGTTTGGACAGACCTAACTATGGCTACACCTTC,CASKCLDRPNYGYTF
.,.,TRBJ2-1,TRBV7-3,TGTGCCAGCAGCCTCAGTGGGGGGGCGTTCTACAATGAGCAGTTCTTC,CASSLSGGAFYNEQFF
once,.,TRBJ1-3,TRBV7-3,TGTGCCAGCAGCCCCACAGGGACAGGAAACACCATATATTTT,CASSPTGTGNTIYF
.,.,TRBJ1-3,TRBV9,TGTGCCAGCAGCGTGACTAGTTTCGAACGCTCTGGAAACACCATATATTTT,CASSVTSFERSGNTIYF
.,TRBD1,TRBJ1-1,TRBV5-5,TGTGCCAGCAGCGGGACAGCGAACACTGAAGCTTTCTTT,CASSGTANTEAFF
.,.,TRBJ2-3,TRBV19,TGTGCCAGCGTAGCCTCGGGGGATCAATTTACGCAGTATTTT,CASVASGDQFTQYF
.,.,TRBJ2-7,TRBV6-6,TGTGCCAGCAGTTCCCCCGCAGGTATCCACTACGAGCAGTACTTC,CASSSPAGIHYEQYF
.,TRBD2,TRBJ2-3,TRBV5-4,TGTGCCAGCAGCTTGAATCCTAGCGGATTTGTTGATACGCAGTATTTT,CASSLNPSGFVDTQYF
.,TRBD1,TRBJ2-5,TRBV6-1,TGTGCCAGCGGTAGGGGACAGCAAGAGACCCAGTACTTC,CASGRGQQETQYF
few,TRBD1,TRBJ1-2,TRBV29-1,TGCAGCGTCTTAGCAGGGGGTAACTATGGCTACACCTTC,CSVLAGGNYGYTF
.,.,TRBJ1-1,TRBV5-5,TGTGCCAGCAGCTTGGCCCTTAGTTCCCTGGGGGCATTT,CASSLALSSLGAF